These 11 T cell receptor beta chains came from one sample sequenced in a study of blood T cell repertoires in COVID-19. Here immunoSEQ multiplex PCR was the method, and the copy in TCRdb shows in-frame clones only, minus some. The sample lists approximately 260,000 clones; 70% to 90% were seen once. Sequenced: peripheral blood. Receptor source: a woman aged 70-85 years with acute or convalescent COVID-19.

This clone has a handful of counts. The rearrangement joins TRBV19 to TRBJ1-3; D is ambiguous. The germline gives CDR1 LNHDA, CDR2 SQIVND (reference sequence). Between the trimmed V and J ends, which lost 9 bases and 0 bases, there was a span of 18 bases. This CDR3 contains 16 residues. As DNA, the CDR3 is TGTGCCAGCCGAAGTGCTGGAGCCTACTCTGGAAACACCATATATTTT. Protein product: CASRSAGAYSGNTIYF. The full variable domain, with the rest looked up from reference TRBV19 and TRBJ1-3, is DGGITQSPKYLFRKEGQNVTLSCEQNLNHDAMYWYRQDPGQGLRLIYYSQIVNDFQKGDIAEGYSVSREKKESFPLTVTSAQKNPTAFYLCASRSAGAYSGNTIYFGEGSWLTVV.

The gene calls are TRBV3-1 (or the pseudogene TRBV3-2) and TRBJ1-3; D might be TRBD1 (5 bases). There are 14 residues in the CDR3. Trimming shortened V by 6 bases and J by 4 bases, and 13 bases separated the two germline ends. The V gene's germline CDR1 is LGHDT and CDR2 YNNKEL (reference sequence). In nucleotides, the CDR3 is TGTGCCAGCAGTCCCGACAGAAAAGGAAACACCATATATTTT. Its protein product is CASSPDRKGNTIYF.

J is TRBJ2-5 and V is TRBV6-6; TRBD2 agrees at 12 bases. Germline lookup yields CDR1 MNHNY and CDR2 SVGAGI (reference sequence). Unmatched junction bases numbered 14, after V lost 6 bases and J lost 9 bases. This CDR3 is 16 amino acids long. The CDR3 sequence is CASRPSSGGAGEAQYF. CDR3 coding DNA: TGTGCCAGCAGGCCGTCTAGCGGGGGGGCCGGGGAGGCCCAGTACTTC.

The genes are TRBV19 and TRBJ2-7, with a weak D call TRBD2 (5 bases). CDR1 is LNHDA, CDR2 SQIVND, per germline (reference sequence). The length of the CDR3 is 13 residues. Between the trimmed V and J ends, which lost 0 bases and 5 bases, there was a span of 8 bases. The CDR3 is CASSIDQRDEQYF. CDR3 in DNA: TGTGCCAGTAGTATAGATCAGAGGGACGAGCAGTACTTC.

This sequence joins TRBV19 and TRBJ2-1, with 12 bases matching TRBD2. From germline, CDR1 is LNHDA and CDR2 SQIVND (reference sequence). V was clipped by 5 bases and J by 4 bases; unmatched bases: 6. The CDR3 consists of 16 residues. The CDR3 DNA reads TGTGCCAGTAGTTCAATGACTAGCGGGGGTTACAATGAGCAGTTCTTC. Protein product: CASSSMTSGGYNEQFF.

For this clone: Different DNA sequences within this sample yield the same CDR3. This chain connects TRBV3-1 (or the pseudogene TRBV3-2) to TRBJ1-1, with a weak D call TRBD1 (5 bases). Germline V CDR1 and CDR2: LGHDT, YNNKEL (reference sequence). This CDR3 has 14 residues. The ends were cut back, 1 base at V and 4 bases at J, with 10 bases in the middle. This CDR3 is CASSQAWGGTEAFF. CDR3 in DNA: TGTGCCAGCAGCCAAGCCTGGGGGGGCACTGAAGCTTTCTTT.

Details on this clone: Other DNA sequences within the sample encode an identical CDR3. The chain combines TRBV18 with TRBJ2-5; the D is unclear. The CDR3 covers 13 residues. V was pared by 6 bases and J by 2 bases, with 10 bases between. Germline V gives CDR1 KGHSH, CDR2 LQKENI. The CDR3 protein is CASSPQRQETQYF. Written as DNA, the CDR3 is TGTGCCAGCTCCCCCCAGAGGCAAGAGACCCAGTACTTC. Combining the CDR3 with reference TRBV18 and TRBJ2-5 gives the whole variable domain NAGVMQNPRHLVRRRGQEARLRCSPMKGHSHVYWYRQLPEEGLKFMVYLQKENIIDESGMPKERFSAEFPKEGPSILRIQQVVRGDSAAYFCASSPQRQETQYFGPGTRLLVL.

The chain joins TRBV18 to TRBJ1-6, with D possibly matching TRBD1 (6 bases). The CDR3 extends over 17 amino acids. CDR1 and CDR2 from the germline V gene are KGHSH and LQKENI. With 1 base removed from V and 5 bases from J, the gap between germline ends came to 15 bases. This chain's CDR3 is CASSPQQGPSNNSPLHF. Written as DNA, the CDR3 is TGTGCCAGCTCACCACAACAGGGACCCTCAAATAATTCACCCCTCCACTTT.

The J gene is TRBJ1-4, the V gene TRBV6-5; 8 positions agree with TRBD1. The CDR3 has 11 amino acids. Per germline, CDR1 MNHEY and CDR2 SVGAGI. J lost 10 bases, V lost 11 bases, and 6 bases had no gene match. CDR3: CAVQGGGKLFF. In DNA form, the CDR3 reads TGTGCCGTACAGGGGGGCGGAAAACTGTTTTTT.

The V and J genes are TRBV5-1 and TRBJ2-1; 11 bases line up with TRBD2. From germline, CDR1 is SGHRS and CDR2 YFSETQ. V shed 0 bases and J 7 bases; nucleotides not matched to a gene: 6. This CDR3 is built from 16 residues. This CDR3 reads CASSLGGSGGANEQFF. CDR3 in DNA: TGCGCCAGCAGCTTGGGTGGTAGCGGGGGGGCAAATGAGCAGTTCTTC.

The chain combines TRBV29-1 with TRBJ2-3; 9 nucleotides agree with TRBD2. CDR1 SQVTM and CDR2 ANQGSEA come from the germline V gene. V lost 2 bases, J lost 4 bases, and 7 bases stayed unmatched. The CDR3 runs 15 residues. The CDR3 DNA reads as TGCAGCGTTGAACCCTCTAGCGGGGTATCAGATACGCAGTATTTT. Protein product: CSVEPSSGVSDTQYF.